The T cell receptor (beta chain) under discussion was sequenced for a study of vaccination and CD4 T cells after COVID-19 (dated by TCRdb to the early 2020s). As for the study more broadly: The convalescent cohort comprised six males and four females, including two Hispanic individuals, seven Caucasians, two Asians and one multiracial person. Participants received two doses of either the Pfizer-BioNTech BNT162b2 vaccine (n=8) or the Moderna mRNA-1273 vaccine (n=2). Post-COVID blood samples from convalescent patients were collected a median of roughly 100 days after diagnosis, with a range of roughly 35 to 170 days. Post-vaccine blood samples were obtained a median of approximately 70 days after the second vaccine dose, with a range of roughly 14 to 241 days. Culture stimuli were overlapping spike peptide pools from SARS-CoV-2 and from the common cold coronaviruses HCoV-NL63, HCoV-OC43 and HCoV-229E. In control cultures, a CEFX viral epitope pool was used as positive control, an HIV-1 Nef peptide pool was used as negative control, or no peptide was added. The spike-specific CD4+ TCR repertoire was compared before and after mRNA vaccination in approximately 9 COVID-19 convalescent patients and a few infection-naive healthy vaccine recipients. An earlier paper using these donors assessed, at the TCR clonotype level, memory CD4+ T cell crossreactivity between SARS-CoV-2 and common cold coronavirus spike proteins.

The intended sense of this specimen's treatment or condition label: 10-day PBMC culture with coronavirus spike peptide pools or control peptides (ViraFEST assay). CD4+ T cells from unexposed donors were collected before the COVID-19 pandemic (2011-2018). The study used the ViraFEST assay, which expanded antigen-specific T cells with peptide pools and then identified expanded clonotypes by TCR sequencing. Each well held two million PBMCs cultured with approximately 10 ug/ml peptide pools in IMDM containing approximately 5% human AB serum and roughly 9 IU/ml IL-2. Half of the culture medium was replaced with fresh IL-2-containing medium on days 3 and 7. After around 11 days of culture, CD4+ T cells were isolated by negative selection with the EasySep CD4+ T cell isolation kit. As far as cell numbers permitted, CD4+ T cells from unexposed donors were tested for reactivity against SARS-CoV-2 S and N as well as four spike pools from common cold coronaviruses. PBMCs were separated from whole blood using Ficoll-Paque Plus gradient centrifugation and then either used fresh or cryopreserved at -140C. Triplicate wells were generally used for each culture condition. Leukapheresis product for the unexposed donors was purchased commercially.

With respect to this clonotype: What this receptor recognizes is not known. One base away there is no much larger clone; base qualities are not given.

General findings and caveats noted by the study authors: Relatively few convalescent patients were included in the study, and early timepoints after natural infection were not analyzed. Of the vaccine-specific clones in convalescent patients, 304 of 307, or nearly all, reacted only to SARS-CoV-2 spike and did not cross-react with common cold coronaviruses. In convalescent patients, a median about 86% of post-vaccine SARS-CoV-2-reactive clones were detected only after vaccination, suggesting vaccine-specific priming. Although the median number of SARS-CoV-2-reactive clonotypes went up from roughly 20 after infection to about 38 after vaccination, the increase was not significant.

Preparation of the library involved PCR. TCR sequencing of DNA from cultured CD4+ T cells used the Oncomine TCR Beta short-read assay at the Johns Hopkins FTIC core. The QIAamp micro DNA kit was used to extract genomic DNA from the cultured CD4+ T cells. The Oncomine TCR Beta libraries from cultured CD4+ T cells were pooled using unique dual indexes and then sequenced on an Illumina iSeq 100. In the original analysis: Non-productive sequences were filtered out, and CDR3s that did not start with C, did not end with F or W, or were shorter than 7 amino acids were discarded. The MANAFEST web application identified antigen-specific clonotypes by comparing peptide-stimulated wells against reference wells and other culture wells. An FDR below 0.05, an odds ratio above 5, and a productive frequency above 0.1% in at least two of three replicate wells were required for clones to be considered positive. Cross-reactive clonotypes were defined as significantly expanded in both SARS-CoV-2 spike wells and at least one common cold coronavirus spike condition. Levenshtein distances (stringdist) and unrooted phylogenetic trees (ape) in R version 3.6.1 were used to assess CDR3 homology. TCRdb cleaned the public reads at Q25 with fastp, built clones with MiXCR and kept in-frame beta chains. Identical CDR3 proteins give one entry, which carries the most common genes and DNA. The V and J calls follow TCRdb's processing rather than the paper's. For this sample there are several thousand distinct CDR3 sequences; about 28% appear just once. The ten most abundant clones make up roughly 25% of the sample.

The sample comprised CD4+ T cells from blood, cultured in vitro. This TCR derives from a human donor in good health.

CDR3 loop: CASNLPGRVTEAFF. The nucleotide sequence is given as TGTGCCAGCAACCTTCCGGGGAGGGTCACTGAAGCTTTCTTT. This sequence uses TRBV28 and TRBJ1-1; the D gene remains uncertain. CDR1 MDHEN and CDR2 SYDVKM are derived from the germline V gene. V is reduced by 7 bases and J by 4 bases, leaving a spacing of 16 bases between them. The CDR3 runs 14 residues from the cysteine to the phenylalanine. Kept here is only the CDR3 DNA, which spans 42 bases and is read in frame from base 1.